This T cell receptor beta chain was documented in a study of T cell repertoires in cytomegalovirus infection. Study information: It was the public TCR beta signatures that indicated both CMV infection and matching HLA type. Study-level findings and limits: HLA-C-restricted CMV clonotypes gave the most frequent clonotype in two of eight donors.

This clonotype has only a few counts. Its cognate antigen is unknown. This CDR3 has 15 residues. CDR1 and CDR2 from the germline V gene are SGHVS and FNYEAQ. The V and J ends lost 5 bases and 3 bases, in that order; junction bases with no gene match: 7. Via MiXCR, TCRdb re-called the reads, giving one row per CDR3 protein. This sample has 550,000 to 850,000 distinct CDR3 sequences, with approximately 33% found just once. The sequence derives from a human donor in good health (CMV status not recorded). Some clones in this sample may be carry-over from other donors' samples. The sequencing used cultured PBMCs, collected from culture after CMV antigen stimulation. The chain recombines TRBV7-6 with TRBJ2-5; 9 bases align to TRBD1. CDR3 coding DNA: TGTGCCAGCAGCCTCCGGCGGGACAGGGAAGAGACCCAGTACTTC. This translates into CASSLRRDREETQYF.